A single sample gave rise to the 21 T cell receptor beta chains below, sequenced in a study of CD8 T cells in ankylosing spondylitis. One entry per CDR3 protein results from TCRdb running MiXCR on the 5' RACE reads. The sample lists under 450,000 distinct CDR3 sequences, approximately 22% occurring once. Sample: blood, either unsorted or a sorted T cell fraction (not recorded which). Source of these receptors: a male donor with ankylosing spondylitis or in good health (not recorded which).

This clonotype has at least ten counts. In DNA form, the CDR3 reads TGTGCCAGCAGCCTCGACAATGAGCAGTTCTTC. Its translation is CASSLDNEQFF. This sequence joins TRBV5-6 and TRBJ2-1; D unclear. This CDR3 is 11 amino acids long. Germline loops: CDR1 SGHDT, CDR2 YYEEEE. V gave up 4 bases and J gave up 5 bases, with 4 bases separating them.

The rearrangement links TRBV11-2 to TRBJ2-1, with 9 bases lining up with TRBD2. There are 18 residues in the CDR3. The ends lost 2 bases at V and 0 bases at J; junction bases unmatched: 8. Germline-derived CDR1 and CDR2 are SGHAT and FQNNGV. CDR3 DNA: TGTGCCAGCAGCTTACATGTAGCGGGGGCCCTCTCCTACAATGAGCAGTTCTTC. Amino acid sequence: CASSLHVAGALSYNEQFF.

This clonotype turned up a few times. This chain joins TRBV3-1 and TRBJ2-1, with TRBD2 identical over 10 bases. Germline V lookup: CDR1 LGHDT, CDR2 YNNKEL (reference sequence). Trimming cost V 4 bases and J 9 bases; bases outside gene matches: 6. This CDR3 comprises 14 residues. As DNA, the CDR3 is TGTGCCAGCAGCCGGCCCGGGACTAGCGTTGAGCAGTTCTTC. Protein sequence: CASSRPGTSVEQFF.

This clonotype showed up just a few times. The rearrangement joins TRBV6-6 to TRBJ2-7; a possible D gene is TRBD1 (5 bases). Germline lookup yields CDR1 MNHNY and CDR2 SVGAGI (reference sequence). The ends were cut back, 6 bases at V and 0 bases at J, with 9 bases in the middle. The CDR3 totals 13 residues. CDR3 in amino acids: CASSRVGSYEQYF. The CDR3 bases are TGTGCCAGCAGCAGGGTAGGCTCCTACGAGCAGTACTTC.

The V gene is TRBV5-1, the J gene TRBJ2-3, with 9 bases matching TRBD2. There are 16 residues in the CDR3. Per germline, CDR1 SGHRS and CDR2 YFSETQ. V lost 0 bases to trimming and J lost 2 bases; unmatched junction nucleotides: 4. The CDR3 DNA is TGCGCCAGCAGCTTGGCGGGGACTAGCATCACAGATACGCAGTATTTT. Translating gives CASSLAGTSITDTQYF.

The V and J genes are TRBV20-1 and TRBJ2-5; D remains ambiguous. CDR3 length: 13 residues. Germline lookup yields CDR1 DFQATT and CDR2 SNEGSKA (reference sequence). V was clipped by 0 bases and J by 1 base, with 6 bases between them. This chain's CDR3 is CSARDLPQETQYF. As DNA, the CDR3 is TGCAGTGCTAGAGATCTGCCCCAAGAGACCCAGTACTTC.

The rearrangement uses TRBV27 and TRBJ2-7; D unclear. Germline V gene lookup returns CDR1 MNHEY and CDR2 SMNVEV (reference sequence). The V end was cut by 4 bases, the J end by 1 base, with 11 bases between. The CDR3 is made up of 14 amino acids. In DNA form, the CDR3 reads TGTGCCAGCAGTTATAGCTTCGATTCCTACGAGCAGTACTTC. It translates to CASSYSFDSYEQYF.

The V and J genes are TRBV20-1 and TRBJ1-5; D might be TRBD1 (5 bases). Germline V CDR1 and CDR2: DFQATT, SNEGSKA (reference sequence). This CDR3 region has 15 residues. Trimming removed 5 bases from V and 3 bases from J, with 17 bases in between. For the CDR3, the DNA is TGCAGTGCTTCAGAAGGGGCTACAAACAATCAGCCCCAGCATTTT. Its translation: CSASEGATNNQPQHF.

The rearrangement links TRBV5-5 to TRBJ2-3; D gene unclear. This CDR3 has 15 amino acids. V lost 1 base and J 0 bases, leaving 9 bases between the germline ends. Germline V gene data show CDR1 as SGHKS and CDR2 as YYEKEE (reference sequence). The CDR3 DNA reads as TGTGCCAGCAGCTTGATGGGCTATAGCACAGATACGCAGTATTTT. Residues: CASSLMGYSTDTQYF.

The chain links TRBV12-3 or TRBV12-4 to TRBJ2-3, with TRBD2 matching 12 bases. The CDR3 has 16 residues. V shed 7 bases and J 2 bases; nucleotides not matched to a gene: 7. Written as DNA, the CDR3 is TGTGCCAGCAAATCCGGACTAGCGGGGTACACAGATACGCAGTATTTT. Translation: CASKSGLAGYTDTQYF.

In its sample, this clonotype was seen a few times. The chain uses TRBV7-9 and TRBJ2-7, with 7 bases aligning to TRBD2. This CDR3 comprises 16 residues. CDR1 and CDR2 (germline): SEHNR, FQNEAQ (reference sequence). V lost 5 bases, J lost 0 bases, and 10 bases stayed unmatched. The CDR3 loop reads CASSPGFGGSSYEQYF. CDR3 nucleotide sequence: TGTGCCAGCAGCCCAGGTTTCGGGGGGTCCTCCTACGAGCAGTACTTC.

This clonotype occurred a few times. The chain links TRBV6-1 to TRBJ2-3, with 7 bases that match TRBD2. This CDR3 region has 15 residues. The germline CDR1 and CDR2 sequences are MNHNS and SASEGT. Unmatched junction bases numbered 6, after V lost 5 bases and J lost 1 base. This chain's CDR3 is CASSTTSGGTDTQYF. CDR3 in DNA: TGTGCCAGCAGTACGACCAGCGGGGGCACAGATACGCAGTATTTT.

This clonotype has a handful of counts. The V call is TRBV4-1, the J call TRBJ2-1, with TRBD1 matching over 9 bases. This CDR3 has 15 residues. After removal of 4 bases from V and 1 base from J, the junction contained 2 bases not matched to a gene. Germline values: CDR1 MGHRA, CDR2 YSYEKL. CDR3 amino acids: CASSPDRGSYNEQFF. CDR3 nucleotides: TGCGCCAGCAGCCCCGACAGGGGGTCCTACAATGAGCAGTTCTTC.

This clonotype was seen a few times. One junction end disagrees with the germline gene, perhaps due to a read error. The chain uses TRBV12-3 or TRBV12-4 and TRBJ2-1, with D possibly TRBD2 on 5 matching bases. This CDR3 is built from 14 residues. The CDR3 DNA reads as TGTGCCAGCAGTCTAGCAAACTCCTACAATGAGCAGTTCTTC. Its protein product is CASSLANSYNEQFF.

This clonotype has more than one count but fewer than ten. The gene calls are TRBV20-1 and TRBJ2-1; D may be TRBD2 (5 bases). V was pared by 3 bases and J by 0 bases, with 9 bases between. Germline CDR1 is DFQATT and CDR2 is SNEGSKA (reference sequence). This CDR3 is built from 14 residues. This chain's CDR3 is CSASSESSYNEQFF. The CDR3 bases are TGCAGTGCTAGTAGCGAGAGCTCCTACAATGAGCAGTTCTTC.

This chain joins TRBV2 and TRBJ2-5; D is possibly TRBD1 (5 bases). The ends were cut back, 6 bases at V and 4 bases at J, with 18 bases in the middle. The CDR3 consists of 15 residues. From germline, CDR1 is SNHLY and CDR2 FYNNEI. The CDR3 sequence is CASRPTVGRIETQYF. Written as DNA, the CDR3 is TGTGCCAGCAGGCCGACAGTGGGGCGCATAGAGACCCAGTACTTC.

The V call is TRBV28, the J call TRBJ1-2; maybe TRBD1 (5 bases). This CDR3 contains 13 residues. Trimming stripped 5 bases from V and 4 bases from J, with 11 bases between. Germline-derived CDR1 and CDR2 are MDHEN and SYDVKM. The CDR3 here is CASSKGLGYGYTF. The CDR3, as DNA: TGTGCCAGCAGTAAGGGACTCGGCTATGGCTACACCTTC.

The genes are TRBV4-1 and TRBJ2-1; D possibly corresponds to TRBD2 (7 bases). Trimming stripped 0 bases from V and 2 bases from J, with 11 bases between. Germline V CDR1 and CDR2: MGHRA, YSYEKL. The length of the CDR3 is 16 residues. This CDR3 is CASSQDGGAAYNEQFF. CDR3 nucleotides: TGCGCCAGCAGCCAAGATGGGGGGGCGGCCTACAATGAGCAGTTCTTC.

The chain is built from TRBV25-1 and TRBJ2-7; 10 bases fit TRBD1. The V segment lost 6 bases and the J segment 1 base; nucleotides outside the gene matches: 15. Germline V gene sequence: CDR1 MGHDK, CDR2 SYGVNS. This CDR3 is 18 amino acids long. CDR3 bases: TGTGCCAGCAGGGGATCGACAGGGGGCAGAGTATATTCCTACGAGCAGTACTTC. As protein: CASRGSTGGRVYSYEQYF.

The chain has TRBV20-1 and TRBJ2-7; 10 bases line up with TRBD2. V gave up 5 bases and J gave up 0 bases; unmatched junction bases: 7. The germline CDR1 and CDR2 sequences are DFQATT and SNEGSKA (reference sequence). CDR3 length: 15 residues. The CDR3 region has the DNA TGCAGTGCTGTCCAATTAGCGGGGGGCTCCTACGAGCAGTACTTC. Amino acid sequence: CSAVQLAGGSYEQYF.

CDR3 sequence (DNA): TGCAGTGCCAGAACCCCCGACAGGTCGGGCGATGAGCAGTTCTTC. Its translation: CSARTPDRSGDEQFF. V gene TRBV20-1 combines with J gene TRBJ2-1; tentatively, D is TRBD1 (6 bases). The length of the CDR3 is 15 residues. The germline V gene has CDR1 DFQATT and CDR2 SNEGSKA (reference sequence). Trimming took 6 bases from V and 8 from J, leaving 23 bases between them.